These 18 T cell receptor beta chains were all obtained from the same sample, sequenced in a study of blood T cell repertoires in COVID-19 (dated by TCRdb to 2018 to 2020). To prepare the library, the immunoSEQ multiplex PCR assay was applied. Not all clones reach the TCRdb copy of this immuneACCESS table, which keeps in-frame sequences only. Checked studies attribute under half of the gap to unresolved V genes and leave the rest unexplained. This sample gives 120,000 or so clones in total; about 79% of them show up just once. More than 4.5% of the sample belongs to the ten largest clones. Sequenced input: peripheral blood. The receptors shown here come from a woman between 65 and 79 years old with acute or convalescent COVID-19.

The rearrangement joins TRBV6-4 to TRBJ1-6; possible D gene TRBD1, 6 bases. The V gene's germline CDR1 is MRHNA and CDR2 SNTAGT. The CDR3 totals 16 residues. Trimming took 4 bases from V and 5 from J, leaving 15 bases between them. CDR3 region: CASSGAGDYNNSPLHF. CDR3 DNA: TGTGCCAGCAGTGGGGCAGGGGACTACAATAATTCACCCCTCCACTTT.

The CDR3 loop reads CASSQGTTPNTEAFF. CDR3 DNA: TGTGCCAGCAGTCAAGGGACTACACCGAACACTGAAGCTTTCTTT. The chain joins TRBV27 to TRBJ1-1, with D maybe TRBD1 (5 bases). V was trimmed by 5 bases and J by 1 base, leaving 14 bases between them. Germline V gene sequence: CDR1 MNHEY, CDR2 SMNVEV (reference sequence). This CDR3 contains 15 residues.

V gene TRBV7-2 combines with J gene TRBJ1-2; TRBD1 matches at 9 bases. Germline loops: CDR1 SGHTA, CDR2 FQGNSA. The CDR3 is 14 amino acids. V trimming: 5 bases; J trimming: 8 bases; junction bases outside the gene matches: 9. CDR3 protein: CASSGDRAGWGYTF. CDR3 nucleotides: TGTGCCAGCAGCGGGGACAGGGCAGGATGGGGCTACACCTTC.

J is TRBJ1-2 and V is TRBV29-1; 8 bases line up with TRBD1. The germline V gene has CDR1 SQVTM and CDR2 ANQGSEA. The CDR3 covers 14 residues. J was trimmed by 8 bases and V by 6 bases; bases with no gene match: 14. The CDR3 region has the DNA TGCAGCGTCGAATCGGACAGGGCGGGAAGGGGCTACACCTTC. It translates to CSVESDRAGRGYTF.

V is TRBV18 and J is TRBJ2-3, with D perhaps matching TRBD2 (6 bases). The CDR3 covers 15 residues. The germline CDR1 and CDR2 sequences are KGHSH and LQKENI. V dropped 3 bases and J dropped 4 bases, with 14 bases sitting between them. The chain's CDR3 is CASSPVAGQADTQYF. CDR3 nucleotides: TGTGCCAGCTCACCCGTCGCGGGGCAGGCAGATACGCAGTATTTT.

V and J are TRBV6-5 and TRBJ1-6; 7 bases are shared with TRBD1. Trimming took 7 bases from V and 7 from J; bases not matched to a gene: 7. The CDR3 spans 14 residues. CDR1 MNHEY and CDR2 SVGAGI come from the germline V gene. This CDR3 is CASTWQGENSPLHF. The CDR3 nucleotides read TGTGCCAGCACCTGGCAGGGGGAGAATTCACCCCTCCACTTT.

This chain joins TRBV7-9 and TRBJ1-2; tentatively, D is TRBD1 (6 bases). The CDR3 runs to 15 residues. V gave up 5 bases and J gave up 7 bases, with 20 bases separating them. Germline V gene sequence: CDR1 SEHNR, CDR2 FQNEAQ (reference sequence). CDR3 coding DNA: TGTGCCAGCAGCGGAACGACAGGTGCCGCTATTGGCTACACCTTC. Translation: CASSGTTGAAIGYTF.

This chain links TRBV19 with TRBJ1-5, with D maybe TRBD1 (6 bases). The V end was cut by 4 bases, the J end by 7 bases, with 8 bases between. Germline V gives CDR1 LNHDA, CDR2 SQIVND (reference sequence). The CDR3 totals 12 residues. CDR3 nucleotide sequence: TGTGCCAGTAGTACAGGGGCCCAGCCCCAGCATTTT. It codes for CASSTGAQPQHF.

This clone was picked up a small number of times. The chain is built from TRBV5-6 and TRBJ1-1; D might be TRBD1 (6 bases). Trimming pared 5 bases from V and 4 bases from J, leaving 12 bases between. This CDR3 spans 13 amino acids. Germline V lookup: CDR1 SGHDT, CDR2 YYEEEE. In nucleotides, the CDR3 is TGTGCCAGCAGAACAGGGACGGGCACTGAAGCTTTCTTT. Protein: CASRTGTGTEAFF.

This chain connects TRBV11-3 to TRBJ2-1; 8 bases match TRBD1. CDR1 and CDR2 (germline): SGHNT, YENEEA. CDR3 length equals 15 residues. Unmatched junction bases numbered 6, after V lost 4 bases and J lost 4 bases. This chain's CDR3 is CASSSTGEPYNEQFF. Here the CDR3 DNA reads TGTGCCAGCAGCTCGACAGGGGAGCCTTACAATGAGCAGTTCTTC.

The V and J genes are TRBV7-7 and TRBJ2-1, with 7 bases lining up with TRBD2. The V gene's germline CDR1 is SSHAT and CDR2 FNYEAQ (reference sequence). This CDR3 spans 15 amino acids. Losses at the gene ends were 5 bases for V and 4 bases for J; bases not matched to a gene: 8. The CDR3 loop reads CASSPYRGVYNEQFF. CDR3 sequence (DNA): TGTGCCAGCAGCCCGTACCGGGGGGTGTACAATGAGCAGTTCTTC. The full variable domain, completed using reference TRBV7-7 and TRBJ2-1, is GAGVSQSPRYKVTKRGQDVTLRCDPISSHATLYWYQQALGQGPEFLTYFNYEAQPDKSGLPSDRFSAERPEGSISTLTIQRTEQRDSAMYRCASSPYRGVYNEQFFGPGTRLTVL.

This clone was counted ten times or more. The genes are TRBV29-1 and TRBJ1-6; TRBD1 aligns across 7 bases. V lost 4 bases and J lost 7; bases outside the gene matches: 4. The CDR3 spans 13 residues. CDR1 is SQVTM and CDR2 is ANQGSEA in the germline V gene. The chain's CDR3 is CSVGDSNNSPLHF. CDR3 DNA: TGCAGCGTTGGGGACAGCAACAATTCACCCCTCCACTTT.

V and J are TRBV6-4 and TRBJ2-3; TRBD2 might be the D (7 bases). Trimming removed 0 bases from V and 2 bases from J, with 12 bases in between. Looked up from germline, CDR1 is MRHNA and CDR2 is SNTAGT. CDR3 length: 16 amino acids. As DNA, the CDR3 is TGTGCCAGCAGTGACTCGAAGGGGGGGCCCACAGATACGCAGTATTTT. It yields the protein CASSDSKGGPTDTQYF.

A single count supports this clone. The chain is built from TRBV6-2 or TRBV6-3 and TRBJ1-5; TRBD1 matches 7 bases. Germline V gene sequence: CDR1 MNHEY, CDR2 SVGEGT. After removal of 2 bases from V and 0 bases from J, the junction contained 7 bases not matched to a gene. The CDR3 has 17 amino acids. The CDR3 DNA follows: TGTGCCAGCAGTTACATAGGGGGCGTGTATAGCAATCAGCCCCAGCATTTT. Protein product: CASSYIGGVYSNQPQHF.

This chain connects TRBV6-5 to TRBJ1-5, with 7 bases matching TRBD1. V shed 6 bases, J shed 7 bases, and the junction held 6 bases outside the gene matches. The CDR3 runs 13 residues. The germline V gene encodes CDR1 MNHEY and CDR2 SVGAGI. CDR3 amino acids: CASRGTAGQPQHF. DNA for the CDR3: TGTGCCAGCAGGGGGACAGCTGGGCAGCCCCAGCATTTT.

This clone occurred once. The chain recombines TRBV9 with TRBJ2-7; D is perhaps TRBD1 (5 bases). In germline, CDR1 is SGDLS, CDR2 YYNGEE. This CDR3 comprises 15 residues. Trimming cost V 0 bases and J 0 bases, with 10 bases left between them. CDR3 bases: TGTGCCAGCAGCGTAGAAGGGGTCCCCTCCTACGAGCAGTACTTC. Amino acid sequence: CASSVEGVPSYEQYF.

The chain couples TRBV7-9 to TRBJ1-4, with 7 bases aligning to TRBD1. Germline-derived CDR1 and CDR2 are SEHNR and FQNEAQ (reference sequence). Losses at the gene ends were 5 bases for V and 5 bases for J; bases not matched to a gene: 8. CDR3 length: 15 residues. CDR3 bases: TGTGCCAGCAGCCGACAACAGGGGTTCAATGAAAAACTGTTTTTT. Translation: CASSRQQGFNEKLFF.

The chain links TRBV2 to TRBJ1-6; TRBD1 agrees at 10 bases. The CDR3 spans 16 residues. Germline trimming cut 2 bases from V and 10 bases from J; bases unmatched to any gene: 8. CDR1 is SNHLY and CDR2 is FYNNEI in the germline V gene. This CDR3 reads CASSESLGTGVSPLHF. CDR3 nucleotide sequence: TGTGCCAGCAGTGAAAGTTTAGGGACAGGGGTATCACCCCTCCACTTT.